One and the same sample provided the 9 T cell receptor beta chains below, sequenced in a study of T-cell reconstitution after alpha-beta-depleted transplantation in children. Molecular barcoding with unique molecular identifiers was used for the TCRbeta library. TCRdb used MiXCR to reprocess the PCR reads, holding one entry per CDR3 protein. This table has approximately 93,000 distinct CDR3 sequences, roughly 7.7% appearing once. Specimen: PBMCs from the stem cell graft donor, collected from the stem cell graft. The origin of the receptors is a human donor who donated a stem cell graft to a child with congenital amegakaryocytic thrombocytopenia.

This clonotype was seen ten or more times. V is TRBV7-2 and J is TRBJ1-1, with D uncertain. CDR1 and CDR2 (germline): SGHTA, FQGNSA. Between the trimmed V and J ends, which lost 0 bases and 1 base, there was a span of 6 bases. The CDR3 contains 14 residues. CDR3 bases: TGTGCCAGCAGCTTAGCTAGCGGGAACACTGAAGCTTTCTTT. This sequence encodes CASSLASGNTEAFF. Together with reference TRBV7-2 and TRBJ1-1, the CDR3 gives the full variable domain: GAGVSQSPSNKVTEKGKDVELRCDPISGHTALYWYRQSLGQGLEFLIYFQGNSAPDKSGLPSDRFSAERTGGSVSTLTIQRTQQEDSAVYLCASSLASGNTEAFFGQGTRLTVV.

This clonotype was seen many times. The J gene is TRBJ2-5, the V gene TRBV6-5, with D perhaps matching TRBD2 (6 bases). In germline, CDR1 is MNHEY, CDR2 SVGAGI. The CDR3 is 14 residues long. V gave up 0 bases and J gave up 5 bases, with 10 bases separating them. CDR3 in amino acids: CASSYSSSEETQYF. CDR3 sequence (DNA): TGTGCCAGCAGTTACTCTTCTAGCGAGGAGACCCAGTACTTC.

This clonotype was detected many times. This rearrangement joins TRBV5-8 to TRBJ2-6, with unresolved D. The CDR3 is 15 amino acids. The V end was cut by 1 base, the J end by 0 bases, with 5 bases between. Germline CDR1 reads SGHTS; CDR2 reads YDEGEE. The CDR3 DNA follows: TGTGCCAGCAGCTTGTGGATCTCTGGGGCCAACGTCCTGACTTTC. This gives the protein CASSLWISGANVLTF.

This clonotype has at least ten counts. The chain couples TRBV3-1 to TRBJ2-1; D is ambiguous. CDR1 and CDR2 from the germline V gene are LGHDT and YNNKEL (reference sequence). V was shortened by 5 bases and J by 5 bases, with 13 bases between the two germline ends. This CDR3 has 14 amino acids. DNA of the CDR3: TGTGCCAGCAGCAGCGATGTCGAGGACAATGAGCAGTTCTTC. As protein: CASSSDVEDNEQFF.

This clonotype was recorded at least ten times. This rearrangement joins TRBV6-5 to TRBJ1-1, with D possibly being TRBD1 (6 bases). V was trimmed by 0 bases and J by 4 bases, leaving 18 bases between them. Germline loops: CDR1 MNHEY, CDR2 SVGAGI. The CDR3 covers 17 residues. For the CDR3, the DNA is TGTGCCAGCAGTTACTCTGGGGGCAGCGGCGACGGCACTGAAGCTTTCTTT. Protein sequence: CASSYSGGSGDGTEAFF.

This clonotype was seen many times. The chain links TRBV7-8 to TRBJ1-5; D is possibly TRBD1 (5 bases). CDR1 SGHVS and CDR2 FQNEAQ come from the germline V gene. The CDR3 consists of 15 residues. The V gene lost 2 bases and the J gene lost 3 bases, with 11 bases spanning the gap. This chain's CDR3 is CASSLLQGDNQPQHF. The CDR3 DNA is TGTGCCAGCAGCTTACTACAAGGGGACAATCAGCCCCAGCATTTT.

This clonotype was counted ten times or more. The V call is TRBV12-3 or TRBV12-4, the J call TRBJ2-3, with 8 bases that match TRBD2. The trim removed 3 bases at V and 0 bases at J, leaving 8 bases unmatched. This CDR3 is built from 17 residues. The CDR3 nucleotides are TGTGCCAGCAGTTTCGGACTAGCAGTTGTTAGCACAGATACGCAGTATTTT. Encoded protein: CASSFGLAVVSTDTQYF.

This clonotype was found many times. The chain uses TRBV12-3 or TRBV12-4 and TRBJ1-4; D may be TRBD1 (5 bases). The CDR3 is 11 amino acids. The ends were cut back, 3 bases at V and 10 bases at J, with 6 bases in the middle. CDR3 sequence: CASSLGGKLFF. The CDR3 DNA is TGTGCCAGCAGTTTGGGGGGAAAACTGTTTTTT.

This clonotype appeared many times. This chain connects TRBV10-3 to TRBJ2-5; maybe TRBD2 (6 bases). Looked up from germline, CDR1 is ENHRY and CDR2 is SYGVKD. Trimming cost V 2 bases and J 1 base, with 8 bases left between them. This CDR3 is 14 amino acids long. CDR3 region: CAISEAGSQETQYF. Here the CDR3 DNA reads TGTGCCATCAGTGAGGCGGGATCCCAAGAGACCCAGTACTTC.